This T cell receptor (beta chain) appears in the sequencing data of a study of identical twins (dated by TCRdb to about 2016). With respect to the entire study: The study deep-sequenced TCR alpha and beta repertoires from monozygotic twins, unrelated adults of various ages and cord blood to test whether fetal clonotypes persist. To rule out contamination, replicate twin experiments were performed at different times with different library preparation protocols.

This clonotype has only one observation. The antigen it binds to is not known. No base qualities exist here, and no much larger clone lies one base off it. The paper's findings and limits, for the study overall: Because the same donors could not be followed over many years, conclusions were based on cross-sectional statistical analysis. Compared with coincidental sharing between unrelated individuals, out-of-frame TCR alpha sequences shared between twins showed an excess of sequences with low generation probability. Fewer insertions were carried by abundant cord blood beta clonotypes; a weaker similar trend was observed in young adult naive repertoires, while no such trend was observed in memory repertoires. In monozygotic twins, out-of-frame TCR alpha sharing was systematically underestimated by recombination models, although the models agreed with sharing between unrelated individuals. Invariant T cells such as MAIT and iNKT could partly confound zero-insertion analyses, although diverse VJ usage argued against such confounding for most clonotypes. A weaker excess of twin sharing was found in beta out-of-frame sequences because the signal-to-noise ratio was lowered by fewer shared sequences.

The protocol used for the library was 5' RACE. The instrument given in TCRdb is Illumina HiSeq 2000. Template switching added a universal primer binding site, and the final cDNA carried a unique molecular identifier that allowed TCR cDNA molecules to be counted accurately. First-strand cDNA for TCR alpha and beta chains was synthesized from specific primers in the conserved constant-segment region. To control for contamination, each cDNA library was double barcoded with a SMART-Mk sample barcode plus Illumina barcodes. TruSeq adapter sequences along with Illumina sample barcodes were introduced in two successive PCR steps. The Illumina HiSeq platform was used with custom primers to sequence TCR alpha and beta cDNA libraries. The paper's data handling went like this. MiGEC was used to process raw reads and extract unique molecular identifiers, and MiXCR was used to find CDR3 positions. Recombination models were inferred per individual with the repgenHMM and IGoR tools using an EM algorithm. The tcR package in R was used for shared clonotype analysis, with sharing normalized by the product of cloneset sizes. To study raw recombination free of thymic and clonal selection effects, out-of-frame nonproductive sequences were analyzed. Using fastp trimming at Q25 and MiXCR clonotype assembly, TCRdb reanalyzed the public sequencing data and kept in-frame beta chains. A single entry per CDR3 protein holds the most common genes and DNA from its merged rows. The V and J calls here are based on TCRdb, not the publication. The sample includes a few hundred thousand distinct CDR3 sequences, with approximately 14% observed a single time. The ten largest account for roughly 0.42% of the sample.

All donors were healthy Caucasians. Three pairs of female monozygotic twins, all aged roughly 18 to 29 years, made up the twin cohort. Positive isolation kits from Invitrogen were used to isolate CD4+ and CD8+ T cell populations. The sample also formed part of further work on yellow fever vaccine responses in identical twins. Looking at the second paper: According to the authors, in identical twins the way T cells responded to vaccination appeared partly convergent and partly personalized. In identical twins, the study followed T cell clones that responded to the vaccine with precision.

Sequenced material: CD4+ T cells sorted from blood. The sequence was collected from a woman aged 18-35 years in good health.

The DNA is as follows: TGCAGTGTTGAGGGGCGCCTCAACGAGCAGTACTTC. This codes for CSVEGRLNEQYF. The chain couples TRBV20-1 to TRBJ2-7; the D gene is perhaps TRBD1 or TRBD2, as each covers 5 bases. CDR1 and CDR2 (DFQATT, SNEGSKA) derive from the germline V gene (reference sequence). Measured from the cysteine to the phenylalanine, the CDR3 is 12 residues long. CDR3 DNA is the only sequence kept; it has 36 bases, read in frame from the first base. At the junction V is shortened by 7 bases and J by 5 bases, with 15 bases in between.